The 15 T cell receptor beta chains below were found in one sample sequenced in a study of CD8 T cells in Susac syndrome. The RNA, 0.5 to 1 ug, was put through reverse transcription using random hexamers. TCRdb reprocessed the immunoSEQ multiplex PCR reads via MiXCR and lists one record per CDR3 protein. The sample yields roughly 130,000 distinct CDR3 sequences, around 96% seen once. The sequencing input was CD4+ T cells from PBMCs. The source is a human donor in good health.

CDR3 nucleotides: TGTGCCAGCAGTGGTAGGAGGGACGCTTCGTACGAGCAGTACTTC. Translation: CASSGRRDASYEQYF. The chain couples TRBV2 to TRBJ2-7; weak D call: TRBD2 (6 bases). With 4 bases removed from V and 4 bases from J, the gap between germline ends came to 17 bases. CDR3 length: 15 residues. The V gene's germline CDR1 is SNHLY and CDR2 FYNNEI. Supplemented by reference TRBV2 and TRBJ2-7, the full variable domain reads EPEVTQTPSHQVTQMGQEVILRCVPISNHLYFYWYRQILGQKVEFLVSFYNNEISEKSEIFDDQFSVERPDGSNFTLKIRSTKLEDSAMYFCASSGRRDASYEQYFGPGTRLTVT.

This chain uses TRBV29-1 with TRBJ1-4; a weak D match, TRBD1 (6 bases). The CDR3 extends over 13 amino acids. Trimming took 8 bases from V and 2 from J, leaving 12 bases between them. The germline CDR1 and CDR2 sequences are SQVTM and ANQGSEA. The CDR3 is CSPRTDTNEKLFF. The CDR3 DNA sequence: TGCAGCCCCCGGACAGATACTAATGAAAAACTGTTTTTT.

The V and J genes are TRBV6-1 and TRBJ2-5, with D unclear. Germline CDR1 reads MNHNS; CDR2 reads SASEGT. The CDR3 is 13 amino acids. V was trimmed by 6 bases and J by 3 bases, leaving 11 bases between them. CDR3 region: CASRTHTKETQYF. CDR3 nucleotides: TGTGCCAGCAGGACCCATACCAAAGAGACCCAGTACTTC.

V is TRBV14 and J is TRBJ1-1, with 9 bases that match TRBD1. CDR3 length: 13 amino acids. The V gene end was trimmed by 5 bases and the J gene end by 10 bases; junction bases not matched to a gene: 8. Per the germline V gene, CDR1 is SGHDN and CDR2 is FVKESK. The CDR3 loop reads CASSTTGGIRAFF. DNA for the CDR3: TGTGCCAGCAGCACTACAGGGGGCATTAGAGCTTTCTTT.

The CDR3 protein is CASSGRWGGQTEAFF. The CDR3 nucleotides are TGTGCCAGCAGCGGCAGGTGGGGCGGGCAGACTGAAGCTTTCTTT. This chain uses TRBV11-2 with TRBJ1-1; D might be TRBD1 (5 bases). This CDR3 is 15 amino acids long. V was clipped by 5 bases and J by 5 bases, with 18 bases between them. The germline gives CDR1 SGHAT, CDR2 FQNNGV.

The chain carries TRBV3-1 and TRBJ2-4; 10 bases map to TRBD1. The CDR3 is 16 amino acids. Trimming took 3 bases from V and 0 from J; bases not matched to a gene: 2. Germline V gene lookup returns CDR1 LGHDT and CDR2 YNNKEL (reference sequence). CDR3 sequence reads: CASSHWTGGAKNIQYF. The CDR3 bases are TGTGCCAGCAGCCATTGGACAGGGGGAGCCAAAAACATTCAGTACTTC.

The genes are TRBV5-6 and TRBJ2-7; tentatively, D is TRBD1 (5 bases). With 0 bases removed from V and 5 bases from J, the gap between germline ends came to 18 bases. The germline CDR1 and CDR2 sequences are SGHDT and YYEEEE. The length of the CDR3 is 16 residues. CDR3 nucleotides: TGTGCCAGCAGCTTGGGGCGGCAGGGAAGGTGGAACGAGCAGTACTTC. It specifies CASSLGRQGRWNEQYF.

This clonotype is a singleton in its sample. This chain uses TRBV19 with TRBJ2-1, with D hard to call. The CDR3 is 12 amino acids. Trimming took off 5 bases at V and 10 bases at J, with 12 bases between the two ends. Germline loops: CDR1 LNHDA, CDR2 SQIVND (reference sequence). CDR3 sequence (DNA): TGTGCCAGTAGTTTCCCAAACACAGAGCAGTTCTTC. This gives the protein CASSFPNTEQFF.

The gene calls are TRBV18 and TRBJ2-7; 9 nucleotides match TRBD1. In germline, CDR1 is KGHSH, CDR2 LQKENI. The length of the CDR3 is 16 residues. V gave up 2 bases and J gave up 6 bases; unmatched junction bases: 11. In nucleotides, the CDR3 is TGTGCCAGCTCACCATTAAGCACAGGGGGCTTGAGCGAGCAGTACTTC. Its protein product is CASSPLSTGGLSEQYF.

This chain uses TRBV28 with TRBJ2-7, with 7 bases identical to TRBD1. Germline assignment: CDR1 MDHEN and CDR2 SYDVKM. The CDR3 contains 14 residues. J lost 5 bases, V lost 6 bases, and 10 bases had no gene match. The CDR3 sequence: CASSRDRVVDEQYF. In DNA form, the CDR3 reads TGTGCCAGCAGCCGAGACAGGGTGGTGGACGAGCAGTACTTC. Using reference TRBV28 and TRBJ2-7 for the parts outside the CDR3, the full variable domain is DVKVTQSSRYLVKRTGEKVFLECVQDMDHENMFWYRQDPGLGLRLIYFSYDVKMKEKGDIPEGYSVSREKKERFSLILESASTNQTSMYLCASSRDRVVDEQYFGPGTRLTVT.

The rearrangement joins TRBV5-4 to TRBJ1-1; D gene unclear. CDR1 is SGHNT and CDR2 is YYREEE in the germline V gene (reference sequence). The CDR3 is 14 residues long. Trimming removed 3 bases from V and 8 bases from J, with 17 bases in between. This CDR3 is CASSYGLGFEEAFF. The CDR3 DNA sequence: TGTGCCAGCAGCTACGGACTGGGCTTTGAGGAAGCTTTCTTT.

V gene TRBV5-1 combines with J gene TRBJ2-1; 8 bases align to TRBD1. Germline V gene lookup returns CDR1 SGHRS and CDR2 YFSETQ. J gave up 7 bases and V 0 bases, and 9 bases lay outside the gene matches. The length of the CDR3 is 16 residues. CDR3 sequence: CASSLGRAGGINEQFF. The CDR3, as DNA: TGCGCCAGCAGCTTGGGACGTGCAGGGGGCATAAATGAGCAGTTCTTC.

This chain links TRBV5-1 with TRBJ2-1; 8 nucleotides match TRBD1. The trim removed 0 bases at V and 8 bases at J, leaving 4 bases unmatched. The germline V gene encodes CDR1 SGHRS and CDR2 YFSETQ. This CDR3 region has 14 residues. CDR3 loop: CASSLGQGADEQFF. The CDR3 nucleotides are TGCGCCAGCAGCTTGGGGCAGGGGGCTGATGAGCAGTTCTTC.

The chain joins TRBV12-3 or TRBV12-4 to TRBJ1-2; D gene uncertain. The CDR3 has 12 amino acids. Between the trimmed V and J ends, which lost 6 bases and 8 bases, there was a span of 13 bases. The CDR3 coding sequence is TGTGCCAGCAGCCTGGGCGCGGGAGGCTACACCTTC. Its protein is CASSLGAGGYTF.

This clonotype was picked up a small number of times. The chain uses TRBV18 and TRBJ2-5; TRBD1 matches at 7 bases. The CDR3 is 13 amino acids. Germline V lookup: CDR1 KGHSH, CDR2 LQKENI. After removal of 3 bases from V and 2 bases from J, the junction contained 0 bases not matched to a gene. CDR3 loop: CASSPGQQETQYF. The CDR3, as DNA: TGTGCCAGCTCACCGGGACAGCAAGAGACCCAGTACTTC. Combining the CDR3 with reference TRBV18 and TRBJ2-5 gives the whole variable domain NAGVMQNPRHLVRRRGQEARLRCSPMKGHSHVYWYRQLPEEGLKFMVYLQKENIIDESGMPKERFSAEFPKEGPSILRIQQVVRGDSAAYFCASSPGQQETQYFGPGTRLLVL.